This TCR beta chain was sequenced during a study of cytotoxic CD8 clonotypes in ibrutinib-treated CLL. Turning to the study itself: Of the patients, around 12 were relapsed/refractory, around 16 treatment-naive and approximately 18 IGHV unmutated. Once patients had received a median approximately twelve months of treatment, range 6 to 36, response samples were obtained.

The V and J ends lost 4 bases and 4 bases, in that order; junction bases with no gene match: 10. This CDR3 region has 15 residues. CDR1 is LNHDA, CDR2 SQIVND, per germline (reference sequence). With respect to this clone: Its antigen is unidentified.

Points from the study as a whole: T-cell clonality at baseline went above that of age-matched healthy donors and rose and fell with circulating CD8+ T-cell counts. On treatment, the uncommon public clonotypes contracted or remained stable.

Method: immunoSEQ multiplex PCR; TCRdb's copy keeps in-frame clones and lacks some. The data contain hundreds of thousands of clones, roughly 70% of them singletons. The sample was PBMCs, taken after 36 months of ibrutinib treatment. The source is a human donor with chronic lymphocytic leukemia. V and J are TRBV19 and TRBJ2-7, with 7 nucleotides matching TRBD1. The CDR3 coding sequence is TGTGCCAGTAGTACCAAAAGGACAGGAGATTACGAGCAGTACTTC. Its translation is CASSTKRTGDYEQYF. The complete variable domain, with remaining parts taken from reference TRBV19 and TRBJ2-7, reads DGGITQSPKYLFRKEGQNVTLSCEQNLNHDAMYWYRQDPGQGLRLIYYSQIVNDFQKGDIAEGYSVSREKKESFPLTVTSAQKNPTAFYLCASSTKRTGDYEQYFGPGTRLTVT.